These T cell receptor beta chains were read from a single sample in a study of blood T cell repertoires in COVID-19. Method: immunoSEQ multiplex PCR; TCRdb's copy keeps in-frame clones and lacks some. This table holds under 200,000 clones, less than 90% found once. The sequenced sample was PBMCs or T cells enriched from blood (not recorded which). The source is a woman between 25 and 40 years old who had been exposed to COVID-19. Both conserved end residues are part of each CDR3. Fields, in order: CDR3 protein, CDR3 DNA, J gene, clone size, V gene, D gene. A D gene is named only where the DNA matches it firmly. Only part of the rows carry a size: once, few, many, or a class if the clone is expanded.

CDR3aa: CASSVEAGGTDTQYF; CDR3nt: TGTGCCAGCAGCGTAGAGGCGGGGGGCACAGATACGCAGTATTTT; j_gene: TRBJ2-3; abundance: -; v_gene: TRBV9; d_gene: TRBD2
CDR3aa: CASSIASEKLFF; CDR3nt: TGTGCCAGTAGTATTGCGAGTGAAAAACTGTTTTTT; j_gene: TRBJ1-4; abundance: -; v_gene: TRBV19; d_gene: -
CDR3aa: CASSLGQANYGYTF; CDR3nt: TGTGCCAGCAGCTTGGGGCAGGCTAACTATGGCTACACCTTC; j_gene: TRBJ1-2; abundance: -; v_gene: TRBV7-3; d_gene: -
CDR3aa: CASSVRNLDEQYF; CDR3nt: TGTGCCAGCAGCGTACGAAACCTAGACGAGCAGTACTTC; j_gene: TRBJ2-7; abundance: -; v_gene: TRBV9; d_gene: -
CDR3aa: CASSLGRDNEQFF; CDR3nt: TGTGCCAGCAGTTTAGGCAGGGACAATGAGCAGTTCTTC; j_gene: TRBJ2-1; abundance: -; v_gene: TRBV12-3/TRBV12-4; d_gene: -
CDR3aa: CASSAEPRGGLTDTQYF; CDR3nt: TGTGCCAGTAGTGCGGAGCCCCGCGGGGGGCTCACAGATACGCAGTATTTT; j_gene: TRBJ2-3; abundance: -; v_gene: TRBV19; d_gene: TRBD2
CDR3aa: CASTPRGVMSEAFF; CDR3nt: TGTGCCAGCACGCCGCGGGGTGTAATGTCTGAAGCTTTCTTT; j_gene: TRBJ1-1; abundance: -; v_gene: TRBV27; d_gene: -
CDR3aa: CASSGSGGANEQFF; CDR3nt: TGTGCTAGCAGCGGTAGCGGGGGGGCCAATGAGCAGTTCTTC; j_gene: TRBJ2-1; abundance: -; v_gene: TRBV7-7; d_gene: TRBD2
CDR3aa: CASRRGIYGYTF; CDR3nt: TGTGCCAGCAGGCGGGGGATCTATGGCTACACCTTC; j_gene: TRBJ1-2; abundance: -; v_gene: TRBV2; d_gene: -
CDR3aa: CASSQPGSSTGELFF; CDR3nt: TGCGCCAGCAGCCAACCCGGGTCCTCCACCGGGGAGCTGTTTTTT; j_gene: TRBJ2-2; abundance: once; v_gene: TRBV4-1; d_gene: -
CDR3aa: CASSQDVNEQYF; CDR3nt: TGTGCCAGCAGCCAAGATGTAAACGAGCAGTACTTC; j_gene: TRBJ2-7; abundance: few; v_gene: TRBV3-1/TRBV3-2; d_gene: -
CDR3aa: CASTRDRYGEQYF; CDR3nt: TGTGCCAGCACCAGGGACAGATACGGCGAGCAGTACTTC; j_gene: TRBJ2-7; abundance: -; v_gene: TRBV2; d_gene: TRBD1
CDR3aa: CASSFGRTGGPGNTIYF; CDR3nt: TGTGCCAGCAGCTTTGGACGAACAGGGGGCCCTGGAAACACCATATATTTT; j_gene: TRBJ1-3; abundance: -; v_gene: TRBV7-8; d_gene: TRBD1
CDR3aa: CASSPGSYEQYF; CDR3nt: TGTGCCAGCAGCCCAGGGTCCTACGAGCAGTACTTC; j_gene: TRBJ2-7; abundance: -; v_gene: TRBV6-5; d_gene: -
CDR3aa: CASSPEWARHEQYF; CDR3nt: TGTGCCAGCAGCCCAGAATGGGCTCGCCACGAGCAGTACTTC; j_gene: TRBJ2-7; abundance: -; v_gene: TRBV3-1/TRBV3-2; d_gene: -
CDR3aa: CASSTIGTARANYGYTF; CDR3nt: TGTGCCAGTAGTACTATCGGGACAGCGAGGGCTAACTATGGCTACACCTTC; j_gene: TRBJ1-2; abundance: -; v_gene: TRBV19; d_gene: TRBD1
CDR3aa: CASGPLGEKLFF; CDR3nt: TGTGCCAGCGGTCCGCTGGGCGAAAAACTGTTTTTT; j_gene: TRBJ1-4; abundance: -; v_gene: TRBV3-1/TRBV3-2; d_gene: -
CDR3aa: CALGRGGIEKLFF; CDR3nt: TGTGCCTTGGGCCGGGGAGGAATAGAAAAACTGTTTTTT; j_gene: TRBJ1-4; abundance: -; v_gene: TRBV30; d_gene: -
CDR3aa: CASTSVNTEAFF; CDR3nt: TGTGCCAGCACCTCTGTGAACACTGAAGCTTTCTTT; j_gene: TRBJ1-1; abundance: -; v_gene: TRBV2; d_gene: -
CDR3aa: CASSLRPAPQETQYF; CDR3nt: TGTGCCAGCAGCTTGAGGCCGGCACCTCAAGAGACCCAGTACTTC; j_gene: TRBJ2-5; abundance: -; v_gene: TRBV7-9; d_gene: -
CDR3aa: CASSLAGFSGAYEQYF; CDR3nt: TGTGCCAGCAGCTTGGCGGGGTTTAGCGGGGCCTACGAGCAGTACTTC; j_gene: TRBJ2-7; abundance: -; v_gene: TRBV5-6; d_gene: TRBD2
CDR3aa: CASSVRGHTQETQYF; CDR3nt: TGTGCCAGCAGCGTGAGGGGGCACACACAAGAGACCCAGTACTTC; j_gene: TRBJ2-5; abundance: -; v_gene: TRBV9; d_gene: TRBD1
CDR3aa: CASSQGSRVGYTF; CDR3nt: TGCGCCAGCAGCCAAGGGTCGAGGGTTGGCTACACCTTC; j_gene: TRBJ1-2; abundance: -; v_gene: TRBV4-1; d_gene: -
CDR3aa: CASSPIDSAGNYSNQPQHF; CDR3nt: TGTGCCAGCAGCCCGATCGACAGCGCCGGTAATTATAGCAATCAGCCCCAGCATTTT; j_gene: TRBJ1-5; abundance: -; v_gene: TRBV11-3; d_gene: -
CDR3aa: CASTPGVDRPNEKLFF; CDR3nt: TGTGCCAGTACCCCAGGGGTGGACAGGCCTAATGAAAAACTGTTTTTT; j_gene: TRBJ1-4; abundance: -; v_gene: TRBV19; d_gene: TRBD1
CDR3aa: CASSQGLAGAQNTGELFF; CDR3nt: TGTGCCAGCAGCCAAGGACTAGCGGGGGCTCAGAACACCGGGGAGCTGTTTTTT; j_gene: TRBJ2-2; abundance: -; v_gene: TRBV4-2; d_gene: TRBD2
CDR3aa: CASSYDGPLETQYF; CDR3nt: TGTGCCAGCAGTTACGATGGGCCCTTGGAGACCCAGTACTTC; j_gene: TRBJ2-5; abundance: -; v_gene: TRBV6-2/TRBV6-3; d_gene: -
CDR3aa: CASGRFGDRLNEKLFF; CDR3nt: TGTGCCAGCGGGCGCTTCGGGGACAGATTAAATGAAAAACTGTTTTTT; j_gene: TRBJ1-4; abundance: once; v_gene: TRBV7-2; d_gene: TRBD1
CDR3aa: CASSEVDSYGYTF; CDR3nt: TGTGCCAGCAGTGAAGTCGACAGCTATGGCTACACCTTC; j_gene: TRBJ1-2; abundance: -; v_gene: TRBV6-1; d_gene: -
CDR3aa: CASGWMVTPGKGADTQYF; CDR3nt: TGTGCTAGTGGTTGGATGGTGACTCCGGGCAAAGGGGCAGATACGCAGTATTTT; j_gene: TRBJ2-3; abundance: -; v_gene: TRBV12-5; d_gene: -
CDR3aa: CASSYFGQAYEQYF; CDR3nt: TGTGCCAGCAGTTACTTTGGACAGGCCTACGAGCAGTACTTC; j_gene: TRBJ2-7; abundance: -; v_gene: TRBV6-5; d_gene: TRBD1
CDR3aa: CASSRLWDRAYEQYF; CDR3nt: TGTGCCAGTAGTAGGTTGTGGGACAGGGCGTACGAGCAGTACTTC; j_gene: TRBJ2-7; abundance: -; v_gene: TRBV19; d_gene: TRBD1
CDR3aa: CASTSPGTEGNQPQHF; CDR3nt: TGTGCCAGCACTTCCCCCGGGACAGAAGGCAATCAGCCCCAGCATTTT; j_gene: TRBJ1-5; abundance: -; v_gene: TRBV7-8; d_gene: TRBD1
CDR3aa: CASSPGTGLNEKLFF; CDR3nt: TGTGCCAGCTCACCGGGGACAGGGCTGAATGAAAAACTGTTTTTT; j_gene: TRBJ1-4; abundance: -; v_gene: TRBV18; d_gene: TRBD1
CDR3aa: CASSRGQSNQPQHF; CDR3nt: TGTGCCAGTAGCCGCGGACAGAGCAATCAGCCCCAGCATTTT; j_gene: TRBJ1-5; abundance: -; v_gene: TRBV19; d_gene: -
CDR3aa: CASSEYYLTSPYGYTF; CDR3nt: TGTGCCAGCAGTGAATATTACCTGACATCGCCCTATGGCTACACCTTC; j_gene: TRBJ1-2; abundance: -; v_gene: TRBV25-1; d_gene: -
CDR3aa: CAWNLDRGGRATNEKLFF; CDR3nt: TGTGCCTGGAATCTGGACAGGGGAGGACGAGCAACTAATGAAAAACTGTTTTTT; j_gene: TRBJ1-4; abundance: -; v_gene: TRBV30; d_gene: TRBD1
CDR3aa: CASSFGDDPDSLNMNTEAFF; CDR3nt: TGCGCCAGCAGCTTTGGGGATGATCCGGACAGCTTAAACATGAACACTGAAGCTTTCTTT; j_gene: TRBJ1-1; abundance: -; v_gene: TRBV5-1; d_gene: -
CDR3aa: CASSQARTSVQFF; CDR3nt: TGCGCCAGCAGCCAAGCCAGGACTAGCGTGCAGTTCTTC; j_gene: TRBJ2-1; abundance: -; v_gene: TRBV4-3; d_gene: TRBD2
CDR3aa: CASSLRLAGYTGELFF; CDR3nt: TGTGCCAGCAGCTTAAGACTAGCGGGGTACACCGGGGAGCTGTTTTTT; j_gene: TRBJ2-2; abundance: few; v_gene: TRBV7-2; d_gene: TRBD2
CDR3aa: CASSDLGQGSGNTIYF; CDR3nt: TGTGCCAGCAGCGACTTGGGACAGGGCTCTGGAAACACCATATATTTT; j_gene: TRBJ1-3; abundance: once; v_gene: TRBV5-6; d_gene: TRBD1
CDR3aa: CASSPSTKLVADTQYF; CDR3nt: TGTGCCAGCTCACCTTCTACGAAACTAGTAGCAGATACGCAGTATTTT; j_gene: TRBJ2-3; abundance: once; v_gene: TRBV18; d_gene: -
CDR3aa: CASSYDRATEAFF; CDR3nt: TGTGCCAGCAGCTACGACAGGGCTACTGAAGCTTTCTTT; j_gene: TRBJ1-1; abundance: -; v_gene: TRBV7-2; d_gene: TRBD1
CDR3aa: CASTTGTAYEQYF; CDR3nt: TGTGCCAGCACTACAGGGACAGCCTACGAGCAGTACTTC; j_gene: TRBJ2-7; abundance: -; v_gene: TRBV12-3/TRBV12-4; d_gene: TRBD1
CDR3aa: CASSQRYTQNTGELFF; CDR3nt: TGCGCCAGCAGCCAGCGGTATACGCAGAACACCGGGGAGCTGTTTTTT; j_gene: TRBJ2-2; abundance: -; v_gene: TRBV4-3; d_gene: -
CDR3aa: CASSQDTASNQPQHF; CDR3nt: TGCGCCAGCAGCCAAGACACAGCTAGCAATCAGCCCCAGCATTTT; j_gene: TRBJ1-5; abundance: -; v_gene: TRBV4-3; d_gene: -
CDR3aa: CASSQSVEEYSNQPQHF; CDR3nt: TGCGCCAGCAGTCAATCAGTCGAGGAGTATAGCAATCAGCCCCAGCATTTT; j_gene: TRBJ1-5; abundance: -; v_gene: TRBV23-1; d_gene: -
CDR3aa: CASSMGAGTEAFF; CDR3nt: TGTGCCAGTAGTATGGGGGCCGGCACTGAAGCTTTCTTT; j_gene: TRBJ1-1; abundance: -; v_gene: TRBV19; d_gene: -
CDR3aa: CASSLGVGGANYGYTF; CDR3nt: TGCGCCAGCAGCCTCGGGGTCGGGGGAGCTAACTATGGCTACACCTTC; j_gene: TRBJ1-2; abundance: -; v_gene: TRBV4-1; d_gene: -
CDR3aa: CSVTSRGIQEGYTF; CDR3nt: TGCAGCGTCACCTCCCGGGGGATTCAGGAAGGCTACACCTTC; j_gene: TRBJ1-2; abundance: -; v_gene: TRBV29-1; d_gene: -
CDR3aa: CASSPLSGGYTF; CDR3nt: TGTGCCAGCAGCCCCCTCTCCGGGGGCTACACCTTC; j_gene: TRBJ1-2; abundance: -; v_gene: TRBV7-3; d_gene: -
CDR3aa: CASSQSKTEAYEQYF; CDR3nt: TGCGCCAGCAGCCAATCCAAGACTGAGGCCTACGAGCAGTACTTC; j_gene: TRBJ2-7; abundance: -; v_gene: TRBV4-1; d_gene: -
CDR3aa: CASSETGGKRKVNYGYTF; CDR3nt: TGTGCCAGCAGCGAAACAGGGGGTAAGCGAAAGGTGAACTATGGCTACACCTTC; j_gene: TRBJ1-2; abundance: -; v_gene: TRBV4-2; d_gene: TRBD1
CDR3aa: CASSQDIGQGYEQYF; CDR3nt: TGCGCCAGCAGCCAAGACATAGGACAGGGGTACGAGCAGTACTTC; j_gene: TRBJ2-7; abundance: -; v_gene: TRBV4-1; d_gene: TRBD1
CDR3aa: CASSLTGGASPSTDTQYF; CDR3nt: TGTGCCAGCAGCTTAACAGGGGGAGCTAGCCCTAGCACAGATACGCAGTATTTT; j_gene: TRBJ2-3; abundance: -; v_gene: TRBV13; d_gene: TRBD1
CDR3aa: CASSFGAVSYTF; CDR3nt: TGTGCCAGCAGCTTTGGTGCGGTTAGCTACACCTTC; j_gene: TRBJ1-2; abundance: -; v_gene: TRBV5-5; d_gene: -
CDR3aa: CASSQPVEGDPLRPYGYTF; CDR3nt: TGTGCCAGCAGCCAACCCGTCGAGGGGGACCCCTTACGCCCCTATGGCTACACCTTC; j_gene: TRBJ1-2; abundance: -; v_gene: TRBV3-1/TRBV3-2; d_gene: -
CDR3aa: CASSFRRGGGEGYTF; CDR3nt: TGTGCCAGCAGTTTCCGGCGTGGAGGAGGGGAGGGCTACACCTTC; j_gene: TRBJ1-2; abundance: -; v_gene: TRBV6-5; d_gene: -
CDR3aa: CASSQSNSGFYGYTF; CDR3nt: TGTGCCAGCAGCCAGTCTAATTCGGGGTTCTATGGCTACACCTTC; j_gene: TRBJ1-2; abundance: -; v_gene: TRBV6-5; d_gene: -